This TCR beta chain was recovered during a study of T cells in Graves' hyperthyroidism and ophthalmopathy. Study at large: It was at initial diagnosis, before any treatment, that peripheral blood was collected.

Amplification of TCR beta CDR3 regions used RNA as the template. With the HTBI primer set, the TCR CDR3 went through a first round of RT-PCR. TCRdb fed the multiplex PCR reads into MiXCR, producing one record per CDR3 protein. The table includes about 270,000 distinct CDR3 sequences, 22% detected once. Regarding this clonotype: Its specificity is unknown.

General observations from the study: Expanded thyroid clonotypes (above 0.001) were mostly also found in blood.

Disease lasting under 3 months, a NOSPECS grade of at least 4, and a Clinical Activity Score of at least 3 were features of the ophthalmopathy patients. Clinical symptoms, serum thyroxine, TRAb, thyroid ultrasound and orbital computed tomography established diagnosis. Germline trimming cut 5 bases from V and 8 bases from J; bases unmatched to any gene: 16. Germline V gene data show CDR1 as SGHTA and CDR2 as FQGNSA. The CDR3 covers 18 residues. J is TRBJ2-1 and V is TRBV7-2, with 12 bases matching TRBD2. The sample consisted of blood. This clonotype was sampled from a man aged 25 to 40 with Graves' ophthalmopathy. The CDR3 DNA follows: TGTGCCAGCAGCCCCAACCCGCTCCCTAGCGGGAGGGGTCATGAGCAGTTCTTC. Its protein product is CASSPNPLPSGRGHEQFF.